The entry below gives a single T cell receptor beta chain sequence along with its context. The antigen is not known. The V end lost 6 bases, the J end lost 4 bases, and 9 bases lay between the germline ends. The CDR3 covers 12 residues. Germline V gene sequence: CDR1 MDHEN, CDR2 SYDVKM. The data stem from a study of pediatric ulcerative colitis. Across the whole study: Seven or eight patients showed pancolitis and two showed left-sided colitis.

Sequencing depth was up to 500,000 reads per sample. TCRdb's table, derived via immunoSEQ multiplex PCR, lists solely in-frame clones and lacks some. This table holds roughly 14,000 clones, about 90% found once. Study-level findings and limits: All ulcerative colitis patients, but no controls, carried a couple of rectal clonotypes. Substantially fewer templates came from a couple of patients' blood samples.

Input material: blood. This clonotype was obtained from a boy between 5 and 17 years old with moderate ulcerative colitis. The chain carries TRBV28 and TRBJ2-5, with unresolved D. In DNA form, the CDR3 reads TGTGCCAGCAGGGATTCCGGAGAGACCCAGTACTTC. This codes for CASRDSGETQYF. The complete variable domain, with remaining parts taken from reference TRBV28 and TRBJ2-5, reads DVKVTQSSRYLVKRTGEKVFLECVQDMDHENMFWYRQDPGLGLRLIYFSYDVKMKEKGDIPEGYSVSREKKERFSLILESASTNQTSMYLCASRDSGETQYFGPGTRLLVL.